This T cell receptor beta chain was captured in a study of T-cell reconstitution after alpha-beta-depleted transplantation in children (dated by TCRdb to 2016 to 2017). Regarding the study in general: Using TCR repertoire profiling, the study quantitatively followed how T-cell immune reconstitution unfolded in children after TCRalphabeta/CD19-depleted allogeneic hematopoietic cell transplantation.

On this clonotype itself: This clone's antigen is unknown. One base away there is no much larger clone; base qualities are not given.

Receptor libraries were prepared by PCR. For sequencing, an Illumina HiSeq 2500 was employed. To normalize quantification of the TCRbeta repertoire, the TCR libraries were built with molecular barcoding that relied on unique molecular identifiers. TCRdb took the public reads, trimmed them with fastp at Q25, ran MiXCR for clone calling and kept in-frame beta chains. CDR3 protein duplicates are merged, each entry listing the most common genes and DNA. The sample table contains some 640,000 distinct CDR3 sequences; only one count was recorded for approximately 17% of them. Of the sample, over 0.95% is held by the ten largest clones. Reading the germline V gene gives CDR1 MGHRA and CDR2 YSYEKL. Its CDR3 holds 19 amino acids, cysteine through phenylalanine. Just CDR3 DNA is preserved here, 57 bases in frame from base 1. Cut back by 0 bases and 1 base, the V and J ends lie 18 bases apart.

The TCR comes from a human donor who donated a stem cell graft to a child with acute myeloid leukemia. The rearrangement combines TRBV4-1 with TRBJ2-2; the D gene is perhaps TRBD2, from 7 matching bases. Sequenced material: PBMCs from the stem cell graft donor, taken from the stem cell graft. This receptor carries the CDR3 CASSQEALGGTLNTGELFF. The sequence in DNA is TGCGCCAGCAGCCAAGAGGCCCTGGGGGGGACACTGAACACCGGGGAGCTGTTTTTT.